This T cell receptor beta chain is drawn from a study of cytomegalovirus exposure and HLA in healthy donors. Study results and limitations: Later findings reportedly placed an Asian-associated ancestry cluster below the approximately 670-donor mean for N-insertions.

The CDR3 spans 15 residues. CDR1 SGHVS and CDR2 FQNEAQ come from the germline V gene. V dropped 4 bases and J dropped 5; count of bases not matched to a gene: 6. With regard to this clone: What it binds is unknown.

Each donor was nominally healthy when sampled (though unrecorded immune exposures were likely). In the PCR, 60 Vbeta and 13 Jbeta primers were used. TCRdb's copy holds only in-frame clones and misses some; the assay was immunoSEQ multiplex PCR. The profile shows about 89,000 clones, roughly four fifths of them singletons. This sequence joins TRBV7-8 and TRBJ1-3, with TRBD1 matching over 9 bases. Sequencing was performed on PBMCs. The sequence came from a man aged 25-45 years in good health and CMV-seronegative. The CDR3 sequence is CASSSTGGLRNTIYF. The CDR3 nucleotides read TGTGCCAGCAGCTCAACAGGGGGCTTGAGAAACACCATATATTTT.